This T cell receptor (beta chain) was found in a study of CD8 T cells in Susac syndrome. Germline CDR1 and CDR2: MNHEY and SVGAGI. The CDR3 totals 15 residues. Trimming removed 2 bases at V and 0 bases at J, with 8 bases between. RNA amounts of about 0.5 to 1 ug underwent reverse transcription with random hexamers. The immunoSEQ assay covered 54 Vbeta and 13 Jbeta segments for CDR3. TCRdb independently ran MiXCR on the immunoSEQ multiplex PCR reads; one entry per CDR3 protein. Of approximately 280,000 distinct CDR3 sequences listed, 70% to 90% are singletons. CD8+ and CD4+ T cells from blood underwent TCR beta sequencing. Purification of the CD8+ and CD4+ T cells relied on negative isolation, and TEMRA cells underwent FACS enrichment. In this sample, this clonotype turned up a few times.

The sample consisted of CD8+ T cells from PBMCs. The TCR was taken from a human donor with multiple sclerosis. The chain recombines TRBV6-5 with TRBJ2-1; the D gene is possibly TRBD2 (5 bases). The CDR3 here is CASSYGSASYNEQFF. CDR3 bases: TGTGCCAGCAGTTACGGTAGCGCCTCCTACAATGAGCAGTTCTTC.